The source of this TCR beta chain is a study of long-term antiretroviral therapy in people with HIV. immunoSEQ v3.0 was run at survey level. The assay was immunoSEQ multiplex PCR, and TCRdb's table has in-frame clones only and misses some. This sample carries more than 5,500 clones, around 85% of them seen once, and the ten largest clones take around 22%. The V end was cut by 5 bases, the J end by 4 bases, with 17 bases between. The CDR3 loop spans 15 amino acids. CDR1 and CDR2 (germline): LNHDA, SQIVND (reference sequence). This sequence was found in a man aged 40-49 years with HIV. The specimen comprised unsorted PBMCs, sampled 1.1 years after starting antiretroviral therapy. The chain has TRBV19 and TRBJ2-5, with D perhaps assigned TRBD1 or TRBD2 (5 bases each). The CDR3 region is CASSEDIRGVETQYF. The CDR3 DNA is TGTGCCAGTAGTGAGGACATTCGAGGGGTAGAGACCCAGTACTTC.